What follows are 21 T cell receptor beta chains derived from one specimen sequenced in a study of immune heterogeneity within non-small cell lung tumors. Amplification of TCR beta CDR3 was performed by multiplex PCR with 32 V and 13 J primers. TCRdb re-called the multiplex PCR reads through MiXCR, storing one row per CDR3 protein. The sample shows 13,000 or so distinct CDR3 sequences, about 25% of them seen only once. Bulk tumor genomic DNA constituted the template, at 600 ng per sample. Surgeons took several biopsies per primary tumor, spaced far apart, during surgery. Enrolled patients presented with newly diagnosed, previously untreated non-small cell lung cancer and underwent curative surgery. What was sequenced was lung tumor tissue. The receptor set was obtained from a man aged 45-65 years with non-small cell lung cancer.

Concerning this clonotype itself: A much larger clone lies a single base off, so this may be a read error. The chain is built from TRBV6-2 or TRBV6-3 and TRBJ1-1; a possible D gene is TRBD1 (6 bases). V was trimmed by 6 bases and J by 4 bases, leaving 15 bases between them. This CDR3 spans 14 amino acids. CDR1 and CDR2 (germline): MNHEY, SVGEGT. The CDR3 bases are TGTGCCAGCAGCCGACAGGTTTTAACCACTGAAGCTTTCTTT. It codes for CASSRQVLTTEAFF.

Details on this clonotype: Given a much more abundant clone one base away, this may be a read error. J is TRBJ2-2 and V is TRBV27; maybe TRBD1 (5 bases). The V gene lost 6 bases and the J gene lost 3 bases, with 17 bases spanning the gap. CDR3 length equals 16 residues. Germline values: CDR1 MNHEY, CDR2 SMNVEV (reference sequence). The chain's CDR3 is CASSPSVQAYTGELFF. In DNA, the CDR3 is TGTGCCAGCAGCCCCTCGGTACAGGCCTACACCGGGGAGCTGTTTTTT.

This clonotype has ten or more counts. This chain joins TRBV9 and TRBJ1-1; TRBD1 is a possible D gene (6 bases). The CDR3 contains 15 residues. V was trimmed by 5 bases and J by 3 bases, leaving 17 bases between them. From germline, CDR1 is SGDLS and CDR2 YYNGEE. This CDR3 is CASSSTTGPYTEAFF. In DNA form, the CDR3 reads TGTGCCAGCAGTTCTACGACAGGTCCGTACACTGAAGCTTTCTTT.

This clonotype appeared many times. The V and J genes are TRBV7-8 and TRBJ2-1, with D maybe TRBD2 (5 bases). V was cut by 0 bases and J by 0 bases, with 18 bases left in between. Germline V gene lookup returns CDR1 SGHVS and CDR2 FQNEAQ. This CDR3 comprises 19 residues. The CDR3 nucleotides are TGTGCCAGCAGCTTAGCGTCTTATCAGGACTCCAGCTCCTACAATGAGCAGTTCTTC. Protein product: CASSLASYQDSSSYNEQFF.

This clonotype was found many times. The chain employs TRBV5-6 and TRBJ1-6; D uncertain. CDR1 is SGHDT and CDR2 is YYEEEE in the germline V gene. The V gene lost 6 bases and the J gene lost 1 base, with 14 bases spanning the gap. The CDR3 sequence is 16 residues long. CDR3 sequence: CASTLRGQSYNSPLHF. As DNA, the CDR3 is TGTGCCAGCACCCTTAGAGGGCAGTCCTATAATTCACCCCTCCACTTT.

This clonotype was recorded at least ten times. The rearrangement links TRBV30 to TRBJ1-1; D is unresolved. Looked up from germline, CDR1 is GTSNPN and CDR2 is SVGIG (reference sequence). Trimming shortened V by 4 bases and J by 0 bases, and 12 bases separated the two germline ends. This CDR3 has 14 amino acids. CDR3 in DNA: TGTGCCTGGACCCGCATAAGCATGAACACTGAAGCTTTCTTT. This encodes CAWTRISMNTEAFF.

This clonotype was seen repeatedly, ten times or more. DNA for the CDR3: TGTGCCAGCAGCTTAGAGGCGGGGACAGGGATCCCGAACACCGGGGAGCTGTTTTTT. Amino acids: CASSLEAGTGIPNTGELFF. The rearrangement uses TRBV7-9 and TRBJ2-2; TRBD1 matches 9 bases. The CDR3 consists of 19 residues. Germline CDR1 reads SEHNR; CDR2 reads FQNEAQ (reference sequence). The trim removed 1 base at V and 0 bases at J, leaving 9 bases unmatched.

This clonotype was recorded at least ten times. The rearrangement links TRBV30 to TRBJ2-3, with a weak D call TRBD2 (5 bases). The CDR3 runs 12 residues. V was clipped by 0 bases and J by 8 bases, with 9 bases between them. Looked up from germline, CDR1 is GTSNPN and CDR2 is SVGIG (reference sequence). CDR3 coding DNA: TGTGCCTGGAGTGTAACTAGAGGTACGCAGTATTTT. It encodes CAWSVTRGTQYF.

Points on this clonotype: An end of the junction does not agree with germline; a read error may underlie this. This chain joins TRBV20-1 and TRBJ2-3; TRBD1 agrees at 7 bases. CDR1 is DFQATT, CDR2 SNEGSKA, per germline (reference sequence). The CDR3 extends over 14 amino acids. The CDR3 DNA sequence: TGCAGTGCAGGGATTACAGGGGTGACGGATACGCGGTATTTT. Encoded protein: CSAGITGVTDTRYF.

The chain recombines TRBV4-2 with TRBJ1-1, with TRBD1 as a possible D gene (5 bases). V lost 4 bases, J lost 0 bases, and 12 bases lay in between. CDR1 is LGHNA, CDR2 YNFKEQ, per germline. This CDR3 is 15 amino acids long. The DNA for the CDR3 is TGTGCCAGCAGCCCGGGGAGACAGCTGAACACTGAAGCTTTCTTT. Translated, it gives CASSPGRQLNTEAFF.

This clonotype showed up just a few times. The chain is built from TRBV10-3 and TRBJ2-2, with TRBD1 identical over 10 bases. Trimming cost V 9 bases and J 5 bases; bases outside gene matches: 6. Per germline, CDR1 ENHRY and CDR2 SYGVKD. This CDR3 is built from 14 residues. The CDR3 reads CAIGWDRGTGELFF. CDR3 nucleotides: TGTGCCATTGGTTGGGACAGGGGTACCGGGGAGCTGTTTTTT.

As for this clonotype: At one end the junction does not follow the germline gene, possibly because of a read error. The chain links TRBV29-1 to TRBJ2-5, with D perhaps matching TRBD1 (5 bases). The CDR3 runs 13 residues. Germline lookup yields CDR1 SQVTM and CDR2 ANQGSEA. CDR3 DNA sequence: TGCACCGTTGATGGCAGGGCTCGAGAGACCCAGTACTTC. This encodes CTVDGRARETQYF.

As concerns this clonotype: One end of the junction varies from germline; a read error may be responsible. The genes are TRBV2 and TRBJ2-3, with TRBD2 identical over 12 bases. The CDR3 consists of 14 residues. Germline lookup yields CDR1 SNHLY and CDR2 FYNNEI. CDR3 DNA sequence: TGTCCCAGCAGTGGACTAGCGGGGACAGATACGCAGTATTTT. Its protein product is CPSSGLAGTDTQYF.

For this clonotype: A read error may explain this, as a much larger clone is one base away. The V gene is TRBV20-1, the J gene TRBJ2-3; the match to TRBD2 covers 8 bases. The germline CDR1 and CDR2 sequences are DFQATT and SNEGSKA (reference sequence). The junction had 14 bases not matched to a gene; V was cut back by 3 bases and J by 6 bases. The CDR3 length is 16 residues. CDR3 DNA: TGCAGTGCTAGTTCGGGCGGGGGGACCTTAGGGGATACGCAGTATTTT. Its protein product is CSASSGGGTLGDTQYF.

The chain recombines TRBV5-4 with TRBJ2-1; 10 bases are shared with TRBD2. Germline CDR1 SGHNT, CDR2 YYREEE (reference sequence). This CDR3 comprises 16 residues. V shed 2 bases and J 0 bases; nucleotides not matched to a gene: 2. CDR3 sequence reads: CASSLSGGASYNEQFF. CDR3 DNA: TGTGCCAGCAGCTTAAGCGGGGGGGCCTCCTACAATGAGCAGTTCTTC.

Regarding this clonotype: At one end the junction does not follow the germline gene, possibly because of a read error. For the CDR3, the DNA is TGTGCCAGCCAGTTTTTGGGGGGCAGGGAGACCAAGTACTTC. As protein: CASQFLGGRETKYF. The chain employs TRBV28 and TRBJ2-5; D possibly uses TRBD1 or TRBD2 (6 bases each). The CDR3 runs to 14 residues. In germline, CDR1 is MDHEN, CDR2 SYDVKM. Full variable domain (missing parts from reference TRBV28 and TRBJ2-5): DVKVTQSSRYLVKRTGEKVFLECVQDMDHENMFWYRQDPGLGLRLIYFSYDVKMKEKGDIPEGYSVSREKKERFSLILESASTNQTSMYLCASQFLGGRETKYFGPGTRLLVL.

The chain carries TRBV9 and TRBJ2-1; TRBD2 agrees at 11 bases. Germline CDR1 and CDR2: SGDLS and YYNGEE. V trimming: 3 bases; J trimming: 8 bases; junction bases outside the gene matches: 4. This CDR3 is 14 amino acids long. This CDR3 is CASSGSGRAHEQFF. CDR3 DNA: TGTGCCAGCAGCGGTAGCGGGAGGGCCCATGAGCAGTTCTTC.

This clonotype showed up many times. V is TRBV7-9 and J is TRBJ2-7, with a tentative D call TRBD2 (6 bases). V was cut by 1 base and J by 1 base, with 14 bases left in between. The CDR3 spans 16 residues. CDR1 and CDR2 (germline): SEHNR, FQNEAQ (reference sequence). The CDR3 protein is CASSLGYGSVSYEQYF. CDR3 coding DNA: TGTGCCAGCAGCTTAGGGTACGGGAGTGTTTCCTACGAGCAGTACTTC. The complete variable domain, with remaining parts taken from reference TRBV7-9 and TRBJ2-7, reads DTGVSQNPRHKITKRGQNVTFRCDPISEHNRLYWYRQTLGQGPEFLTYFQNEAQLEKSRLLSDRFSAERPKGSFSTLEIQRTEQGDSAMYLCASSLGYGSVSYEQYFGPGTRLTVT.

This clonotype was observed many times. The J gene is TRBJ2-7, the V gene TRBV7-9; no firm D call. Deletions cut 5 bases from V and 0 bases from J, with 11 bases between. The CDR3 totals 14 residues. Germline CDR1 reads SEHNR; CDR2 reads FQNEAQ (reference sequence). CDR3 region: CASSRVPGSYEQYF. The DNA for the CDR3 is TGTGCCAGCAGCCGTGTTCCGGGCTCCTACGAGCAGTACTTC.

This clonotype is medium-sized. The chain combines TRBV28 with TRBJ2-1; 12 nucleotides match TRBD2. Trimming removed 4 bases from V and 4 bases from J; junction bases left unmatched: 8. The CDR3 runs to 17 residues. CDR1 is MDHEN and CDR2 is SYDVKM in the germline V gene. CDR3 sequence reads: CASSSSGTSGQYNEQFF. The CDR3 DNA is TGTGCCAGCAGTTCCTCCGGGACTAGCGGGCAGTACAATGAGCAGTTCTTC.

V gene TRBV4-1 combines with J gene TRBJ2-1; 9 positions match TRBD2. This CDR3 region has 19 residues. The germline V gene encodes CDR1 MGHRA and CDR2 YSYEKL. With V trimmed by 0 bases and J by 12 bases, 21 bases remained unmatched. CDR3 DNA sequence: TGCGCCAGCAGCCAAGACCCCCCCCCTACTAGCGGGCGACTAGCCCGGCAGTTCTTC. Translation: CASSQDPPPTSGRLARQFF.